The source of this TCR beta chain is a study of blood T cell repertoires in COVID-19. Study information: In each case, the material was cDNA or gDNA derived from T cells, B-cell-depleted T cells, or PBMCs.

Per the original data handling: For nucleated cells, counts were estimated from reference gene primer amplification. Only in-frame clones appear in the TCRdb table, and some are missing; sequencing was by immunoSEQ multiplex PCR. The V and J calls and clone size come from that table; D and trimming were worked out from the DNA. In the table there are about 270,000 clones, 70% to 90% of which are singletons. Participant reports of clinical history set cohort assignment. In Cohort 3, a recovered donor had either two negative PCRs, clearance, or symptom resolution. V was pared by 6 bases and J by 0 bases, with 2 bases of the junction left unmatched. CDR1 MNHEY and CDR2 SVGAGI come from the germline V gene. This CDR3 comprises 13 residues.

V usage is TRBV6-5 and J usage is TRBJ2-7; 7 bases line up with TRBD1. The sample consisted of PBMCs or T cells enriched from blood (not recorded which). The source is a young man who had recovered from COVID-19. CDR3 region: CASRGDSSYEQYF. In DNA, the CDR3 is TGTGCCAGCAGGGGGGACAGCTCCTACGAGCAGTACTTC.